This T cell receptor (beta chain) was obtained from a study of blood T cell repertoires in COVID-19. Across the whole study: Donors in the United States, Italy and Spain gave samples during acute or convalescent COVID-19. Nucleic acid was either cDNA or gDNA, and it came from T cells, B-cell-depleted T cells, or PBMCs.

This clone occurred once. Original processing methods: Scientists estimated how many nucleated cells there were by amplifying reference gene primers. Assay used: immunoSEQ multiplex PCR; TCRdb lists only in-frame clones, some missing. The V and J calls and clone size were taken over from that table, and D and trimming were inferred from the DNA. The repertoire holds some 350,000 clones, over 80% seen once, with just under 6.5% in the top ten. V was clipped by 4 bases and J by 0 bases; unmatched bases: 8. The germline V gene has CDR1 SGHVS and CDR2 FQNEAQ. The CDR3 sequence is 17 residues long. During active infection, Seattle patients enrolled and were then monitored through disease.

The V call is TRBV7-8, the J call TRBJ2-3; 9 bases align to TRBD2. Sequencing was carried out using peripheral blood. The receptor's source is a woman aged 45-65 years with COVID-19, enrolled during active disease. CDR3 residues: CASSSRQAGGSTDTQYF. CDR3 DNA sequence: TGTGCCAGCAGCTCCCGTCAAGCGGGAGGCAGCACAGATACGCAGTATTTT. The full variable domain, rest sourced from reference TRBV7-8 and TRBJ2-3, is GAGVSQSPRYKVAKRGQDVALRCDPISGHVSLFWYQQALGQGPEFLTYFQNEAQLDKSGLPSDRFFAERPEGSVSTLKIQRTQQEDSAVYLCASSSRQAGGSTDTQYFGPGTRLTVL.